One T cell receptor beta chain is described in this entry. The target antigen is unknown. This sample was taken from a study of cytomegalovirus exposure and HLA in healthy donors. This PCR relied on a set of 60 Vbeta primers and 13 Jbeta primers. Method: immunoSEQ multiplex PCR; TCRdb's copy keeps in-frame clones and lacks some. The sample includes about 220,000 clones, approximately 80% of them seen just once. The study's findings and limits: Reported findings show TCR beta sequences accurately forecast HLA-A and HLA-B alleles in most subjects. TCR association rates varied by HLA locus in a later analysis, with DRB1 highest and HLA-C lowest.

The germline gives CDR1 ENHRY, CDR2 SYGVKD. V lost 4 bases and J lost 7; bases outside the gene matches: 7. CDR3 length equals 15 residues. The specimen was PBMCs. This chain uses TRBV10-3 with TRBJ2-1; TRBD2 agrees at 10 bases. This TCR was sampled from a boy aged 2 to 10 in good health and CMV-seronegative. This CDR3 is CAISGLAGGTNEQFF. DNA of the CDR3: TGTGCCATCAGTGGGTTAGCGGGAGGTACGAATGAGCAGTTCTTC.